Each of the 7 T cell receptor beta chains below was sequenced from the same sample in a study of blood T cell repertoires in COVID-19. Clones were sequenced by immunoSEQ multiplex PCR, and TCRdb holds only the in-frame ones, with some missing. The sample consists of some 390,000 clones, over 75% of them appearing once. Material: peripheral blood. The receptors derive from a woman aged 55-70 years with COVID-19, enrolled during active disease.

The J gene is TRBJ1-6, the V gene TRBV4-1; tentatively, D is TRBD1 (6 bases). The V end was cut by 3 bases, the J end by 10 bases, with 16 bases between. The CDR3 length is 15 residues. Germline values: CDR1 MGHRA, CDR2 YSYEKL. CDR3 loop: CASSQLQGQGSPLHF. CDR3 in DNA: TGCGCCAGCAGCCAGCTACAGGGACAAGGCTCACCCCTCCACTTT.

The V and J genes are TRBV18 and TRBJ2-2; 8 nucleotides align to TRBD2. Germline V lookup: CDR1 KGHSH, CDR2 LQKENI. The CDR3 is 14 amino acids. The ends lost 4 bases at V and 8 bases at J; junction bases unmatched: 6. The CDR3 protein is CASSQRGNKGELFF. As DNA, the CDR3 is TGTGCCAGCTCACAGCGGGGGAATAAAGGGGAGCTGTTTTTT. Based on the CDR3 plus reference TRBV18 and TRBJ2-2, the full variable domain is NAGVMQNPRHLVRRRGQEARLRCSPMKGHSHVYWYRQLPEEGLKFMVYLQKENIIDESGMPKERFSAEFPKEGPSILRIQQVVRGDSAAYFCASSQRGNKGELFFGEGSRLTVL.

The J gene is TRBJ2-5, the V gene TRBV20-1; D uncertain. CDR1 is DFQATT and CDR2 is SNEGSKA in the germline V gene (reference sequence). Trimming took off 4 bases at V and 1 base at J, with 4 bases between the two ends. CDR3 length: 11 residues. CDR3: CSAMRQETQYF. In DNA form, the CDR3 reads TGCAGTGCTATGCGCCAAGAGACCCAGTACTTC.

This chain joins TRBV7-6 and TRBJ2-2, with TRBD1 identical over 7 bases. V lost 5 bases, J lost 0 bases, and 6 bases stayed unmatched. The CDR3 sequence is 16 residues long. Germline loops: CDR1 SGHVS, CDR2 FNYEAQ. The CDR3 reads CASSKTGPTNTGELFF. Here the CDR3 DNA reads TGTGCCAGCAGCAAGACAGGGCCCACGAACACCGGGGAGCTGTTTTTT.

Concerning this clone itself: Other nucleotide sequences in the sample specify the same CDR3. The genes are TRBV12-3 or TRBV12-4 and TRBJ1-2, with 7 bases that match TRBD1. The V and J ends lost 3 bases and 8 bases, in that order; junction bases with no gene match: 6. This CDR3 spans 13 amino acids. The CDR3 region has the DNA TGTGCCAGCAGTTTGAACAGGGGAAGAGGCTACACCTTC. Translation: CASSLNRGRGYTF.

On this clone itself: The sample has other DNA sequences that encode this CDR3 too. This chain connects TRBV7-3 to TRBJ1-1, with unresolved D. Germline-derived CDR1 and CDR2 are SGHTA and FQGTGA. V was pared by 1 base and J by 2 bases, with 5 bases between. This CDR3 contains 13 residues. The CDR3 bases are TGTGCCAGCAGCTTAATGCGTAACACTGAAGCTTTCTTT. It is translated as CASSLMRNTEAFF.

The chain carries TRBV5-6 and TRBJ2-7, with TRBD1 matching 10 bases. The germline V gene encodes CDR1 SGHDT and CDR2 YYEEEE. This CDR3 has 14 amino acids. V gave up 0 bases and J gave up 6 bases; unmatched junction bases: 3. CDR3 region: CASSLVGDRGEQYF. For the CDR3, the DNA is TGTGCCAGCAGCTTGGTCGGGGACAGGGGCGAGCAGTACTTC.